This record concerns one T cell receptor beta chain sequence. Antigen: not known. Cultured cells yielded isolated CD4+ T cells after 10 days. This person caught SARS-CoV-2 sometime from March to December 2020, and PCR testing confirmed the infection. Each culture had half its medium swapped for IL-2 medium on days 3 and 7. Profiled with immunoSEQ multiplex PCR; TCRdb holds only in-frame clones, not every one. The sample has some 49,000 clones, around four fifths seen once. The entry originates in a study of vaccination effects on CD4 cells after COVID-19. Broader study findings: Early post-infection timepoints were missing from the study, which also had few convalescent patients. At late timepoints after vaccination, vaccine- and infection-induced clones shrank markedly.

The sequence was obtained from a human donor who had a prior SARS-CoV-2 infection. This material consisted of CD4+ T cells from PBMCs cultured without peptide, taken before COVID-19 vaccination.

The CDR3 sequence is CASSRPDINEKLFF. The DNA of the CDR3 is TGTGCCAGCAGCCGACCCGATATTAATGAAAAACTGTTTTTT. The J gene is TRBJ1-4, the V gene TRBV2; no clear D gene. CDR1 is SNHLY, CDR2 FYNNEI, per germline. The CDR3 contains 14 residues. Between the trimmed V and J ends, which lost 6 bases and 4 bases, there was a span of 12 bases.